This is a list of T cell receptor beta chains from one sample in a study of naive and memory T cell subsets. Each CDR3 protein gets one entry after TCRdb re-called the UMI-ligation and nested PCR reads with MiXCR. The sample holds about 90,000 distinct CDR3 sequences; roughly 7.3% are singletons and the top ten take around 1.7%. Sequenced sample: central memory CD4+ T cells from blood. The receptors derive from a human donor in good health. The CDR3 runs from the conserved cysteine through the conserved F or W. Each record gives: D gene, V gene, clone size, J gene, CDR3 protein, CDR3 DNA. A D gene is named only where the DNA matches it firmly. Clone size is not always given. Where it is, it says once, few, many or a class for expanded clones.

d_call: -
v_call: TRBV7-6
clone_size: few
j_call: TRBJ1-3
cdr3_aa: CASSLVSISGNTIYF
cdr3_nt: TGTGCCAGCAGCTTAGTATCGATCTCTGGAAACACCATATATTTT

d_call: TRBD1
v_call: TRBV12-3/TRBV12-4
clone_size: many
j_call: TRBJ1-1
cdr3_aa: CASRARDRGPSTEAFF
cdr3_nt: TGTGCCAGCAGAGCCCGGGACAGGGGGCCGAGCACTGAAGCTTTCTTT

d_call: -
v_call: TRBV18
clone_size: -
j_call: TRBJ1-1
cdr3_aa: CASSPPVQAEAFF
cdr3_nt: TGTGCCAGCTCACCACCGGTCCAGGCAGAAGCTTTCTTT

d_call: -
v_call: TRBV14
clone_size: -
j_call: TRBJ2-5
cdr3_aa: CASSQGNQETQYF
cdr3_nt: TGTGCCAGCAGCCAAGGGAACCAAGAGACCCAGTACTTC

d_call: -
v_call: TRBV4-2
clone_size: few
j_call: TRBJ2-3
cdr3_aa: CASSQSPSSTDTQYF
cdr3_nt: TGTGCCAGCAGCCAATCACCCTCGAGCACAGATACGCAGTATTTT

d_call: -
v_call: TRBV3-1
clone_size: many
j_call: TRBJ1-1
cdr3_aa: CASSPNGGANKAFF
cdr3_nt: TGTGCCAGCAGCCCCAATGGGGGGGCTAATAAAGCTTTCTTT

d_call: TRBD1
v_call: TRBV3-1
clone_size: -
j_call: TRBJ2-7
cdr3_aa: CASSLDRAAYEQYF
cdr3_nt: TGTGCCAGCAGCCTCGACAGGGCTGCCTACGAGCAGTACTTC

d_call: TRBD1
v_call: TRBV7-2
clone_size: many
j_call: TRBJ1-6
cdr3_aa: CASSPQGVSYNSPLHF
cdr3_nt: TGTGCCAGCAGCCCCCAGGGGGTTTCATATAATTCACCCCTCCACTTT

d_call: -
v_call: TRBV6-6
clone_size: many
j_call: TRBJ1-1
cdr3_aa: CASRFRGGNTEAFF
cdr3_nt: TGTGCCAGCCGATTCCGTGGCGGGAACACTGAAGCTTTCTTT

d_call: -
v_call: TRBV4-3
clone_size: many
j_call: TRBJ1-6
cdr3_aa: CASSQAPRGGGDSPLHF
cdr3_nt: TGCGCCAGCAGCCAAGCCCCTCGCGGGGGAGGCGATTCACCCCTCCACTTT

d_call: -
v_call: TRBV6-5
clone_size: -
j_call: TRBJ2-3
cdr3_aa: CASSTRDSTDTQYF
cdr3_nt: TGTGCCAGCAGTACCCGGGACTCTACAGATACGCAGTATTTT

d_call: -
v_call: TRBV18
clone_size: -
j_call: TRBJ2-3
cdr3_aa: CASSPQAGADTQYF
cdr3_nt: TGTGCCAGCTCACCACAGGCCGGGGCAGATACGCAGTATTTT

d_call: -
v_call: TRBV29-1
clone_size: -
j_call: TRBJ2-1
cdr3_aa: CSAFRGRNKQFF
cdr3_nt: TGCAGCGCCTTCAGGGGGAGGAATAAGCAGTTCTTC

d_call: -
v_call: TRBV7-8
clone_size: many
j_call: TRBJ2-1
cdr3_aa: CASSTLEAHEQFF
cdr3_nt: TGTGCCAGCAGCACATTAGAGGCCCATGAGCAGTTCTTC

d_call: TRBD1
v_call: TRBV10-3
clone_size: -
j_call: TRBJ1-2
cdr3_aa: CAIRPGTGFNYGYTF
cdr3_nt: TGTGCCATCAGGCCCGGGACAGGGTTTAACTATGGCTACACCTTC

d_call: -
v_call: TRBV7-8
clone_size: -
j_call: TRBJ2-5
cdr3_aa: CASSLMAVQETQYF
cdr3_nt: TGTGCCAGCAGCTTAATGGCAGTCCAAGAGACCCAGTACTTC

d_call: -
v_call: TRBV18
clone_size: few
j_call: TRBJ2-5
cdr3_aa: CASTTSGSETQYF
cdr3_nt: TGTGCCAGCACCACGTCAGGGTCGGAGACCCAGTACTTC

d_call: -
v_call: TRBV28
clone_size: many
j_call: TRBJ1-6
cdr3_aa: CASSLVPNSPLHF
cdr3_nt: TGTGCCAGCAGTTTGGTCCCTAATTCACCCCTCCACTTT

d_call: -
v_call: TRBV2
clone_size: -
j_call: TRBJ1-2
cdr3_aa: CASSETGVNYGYTF
cdr3_nt: TGTGCCAGCAGTGAGACAGGTGTAAACTATGGCTACACCTTC

d_call: TRBD1
v_call: TRBV7-9
clone_size: many
j_call: TRBJ1-2
cdr3_aa: CASSFGTGDDYTF
cdr3_nt: TGTGCCAGCAGCTTTGGGACAGGCGATGACTACACCTTC

d_call: TRBD1
v_call: TRBV5-1
clone_size: -
j_call: TRBJ2-3
cdr3_aa: CASWTGGTDTQYF
cdr3_nt: TGCGCCAGCTGGACAGGGGGCACAGATACGCAGTATTTT

d_call: TRBD1
v_call: TRBV5-5
clone_size: many
j_call: TRBJ1-2
cdr3_aa: CASSDPDRGGYGYTF
cdr3_nt: TGTGCCAGCAGCGACCCAGACAGGGGGGGCTATGGCTACACCTTC

d_call: -
v_call: TRBV7-2
clone_size: few
j_call: TRBJ2-5
cdr3_aa: CASSLSFPETQYF
cdr3_nt: TGTGCCAGCAGCTTGAGCTTCCCAGAGACCCAGTACTTC

d_call: -
v_call: TRBV7-2
clone_size: many
j_call: TRBJ1-6
cdr3_aa: CASSQVPETSSPLHF
cdr3_nt: TGTGCCAGCAGCCAAGTACCCGAGACAAGCTCACCCCTCCACTTT

d_call: TRBD2
v_call: TRBV29-1
clone_size: few
j_call: TRBJ2-4
cdr3_aa: CSVRGDANIQYF
cdr3_nt: TGCAGCGTGCGGGGGGATGCAAACATTCAGTACTTC

d_call: -
v_call: TRBV30
clone_size: many
j_call: TRBJ1-2
cdr3_aa: CAWSPNRPGGYTF
cdr3_nt: TGTGCCTGGAGTCCTAACAGGCCCGGCGGCTACACCTTC

d_call: -
v_call: TRBV3-1
clone_size: -
j_call: TRBJ1-6
cdr3_aa: CASSVQLQSPLHF
cdr3_nt: TGTGCCAGCAGCGTCCAGCTACAGTCACCCCTCCACTTT

d_call: TRBD1
v_call: TRBV12-3/TRBV12-4
clone_size: few
j_call: TRBJ1-4
cdr3_aa: CASSPGQTNEKLFF
cdr3_nt: TGTGCCAGCAGTCCGGGACAGACTAATGAAAAACTGTTTTTT

d_call: -
v_call: TRBV11-2
clone_size: -
j_call: TRBJ1-2
cdr3_aa: CASSLDHDWGYTF
cdr3_nt: TGTGCCAGCAGCTTAGATCACGACTGGGGCTACACCTTC

d_call: -
v_call: TRBV20-1
clone_size: few
j_call: TRBJ2-7
cdr3_aa: CSARGLGSVGSYEQYF
cdr3_nt: TGCAGTGCTAGAGGACTCGGGAGTGTGGGCTCCTACGAGCAGTACTTC

d_call: TRBD1
v_call: TRBV4-2
clone_size: many
j_call: TRBJ1-2
cdr3_aa: CASSQDGRDRAAGYGYTF
cdr3_nt: TGTGCCAGCAGCCAAGATGGTCGGGACAGGGCGGCGGGCTATGGCTACACCTTC

d_call: TRBD2
v_call: TRBV6-5
clone_size: -
j_call: TRBJ2-3
cdr3_aa: CASSYSGLAGGRETDTQYF
cdr3_nt: TGTGCCAGCAGTTACTCCGGTCTAGCGGGAGGAAGGGAGACAGATACGCAGTATTTT

d_call: TRBD2
v_call: TRBV25-1
clone_size: -
j_call: TRBJ2-7
cdr3_aa: CASSPASGSSVEQYF
cdr3_nt: TGTGCCAGCAGTCCTGCTAGCGGGAGTTCTGTCGAGCAGTACTTC

d_call: -
v_call: TRBV10-2
clone_size: many
j_call: TRBJ2-3
cdr3_aa: CASDPTSGRGTQYF
cdr3_nt: TGCGCCAGCGATCCGACCTCAGGGCGCGGTACGCAGTATTTT

d_call: -
v_call: TRBV7-2
clone_size: many
j_call: TRBJ1-2
cdr3_aa: CASSFKQDYGYTF
cdr3_nt: TGTGCCAGCAGCTTTAAACAGGACTATGGCTACACCTTC

d_call: -
v_call: TRBV24-1
clone_size: -
j_call: TRBJ2-1
cdr3_aa: CATSVRHGNNEQFF
cdr3_nt: TGTGCCACCAGTGTCCGACATGGTAACAATGAGCAGTTCTTC

d_call: -
v_call: TRBV7-6
clone_size: many
j_call: TRBJ2-5
cdr3_aa: CASSLGRQETQYF
cdr3_nt: TGTGCCAGCAGCTTAGGGCGCCAAGAGACCCAGTACTTC

d_call: -
v_call: TRBV3-2
clone_size: -
j_call: TRBJ2-3
cdr3_aa: CASSQSPAGDSSTDTQYF
cdr3_nt: TGTGCCAGCAGCCAATCCCCTGCAGGGGACAGCAGCACAGATACGCAGTATTTT

d_call: TRBD1
v_call: TRBV12-3/TRBV12-4
clone_size: -
j_call: TRBJ2-2
cdr3_aa: CASSFTGTGVSGELFF
cdr3_nt: TGTGCCAGCAGTTTTACCGGGACAGGGGTTTCCGGGGAGCTGTTTTTT

d_call: -
v_call: TRBV20-1
clone_size: medium-sized
j_call: TRBJ2-1
cdr3_aa: CSARMKAGRDYNEQFF
cdr3_nt: TGCAGTGCCCGGATGAAGGCCGGGAGAGACTACAATGAGCAGTTCTTC

d_call: TRBD2
v_call: TRBV12-3/TRBV12-4
clone_size: many
j_call: TRBJ2-3
cdr3_aa: CATRGRWTDTQYF
cdr3_nt: TGTGCCACCCGCGGGAGGTGGACAGATACGCAGTATTTT